The 4 T cell receptor beta chains presented below share a single source sample, sequenced in a study of human T cells and chemical hapten exposure (dated by TCRdb to about 2021). Explained via the paper, the time point label denotes: patch test 3, about 24 weeks after DPC sensitization. The treatment or condition label on this specimen signifies: therapeutic diphenylcyclopropenone sensitization with weekly scalp DPC. Total RNA was isolated from unfractionated whole blood collected in Tempus Blood RNA tubes. To prepare the library, RACE was applied. Instrument on record: NextSeq 500. The public sequencing data were trimmed at Q25 with fastp and processed into clonotypes with MiXCR by TCRdb, which kept only in-frame beta chains. Each entry merges the rows of one CDR3 protein and shows their most common DNA and genes. Across this sample there are under 50,000 distinct CDR3 sequences, with 9% to 9.5% seen only once. Jointly, the top ten make up 26% of the sample.

Sequenced here: whole blood, sampled in connection with sensitization to the hapten diphenylcyclopropenone (DPC). The receptors derive from a middle-aged man with alopecia areata. Some clones in this sample may be carry-over from other donors' samples.

The chain is built from TRBV29-1 and TRBJ2-5; D gene uncertain. The germline gives CDR1 SQVTM, CDR2 ANQGSEA. With 6 bases removed from V and 1 base from J, the gap between germline ends came to 12 bases. The CDR3 has 13 residues. CDR3 DNA sequence: TGCAGCGTAAGAGGACCGAGCCAAGAGACCCAGTACTTC. Its protein product is CSVRGPSQETQYF.

Many counts were recorded for this clonotype. The CDR3 loop reads CSSTSGRDNEQFF. CDR3 nucleotide sequence: TGCAGTTCGACTAGCGGACGGGACAATGAGCAGTTCTTC. The gene calls are TRBV20-1 and TRBJ2-1, with 9 bases fitting TRBD2. V lost 8 bases and J lost 5; bases outside the gene matches: 7. CDR1 and CDR2 from the germline V gene are DFQATT and SNEGSKA (reference sequence). The CDR3 extends over 13 amino acids.

This clonotype was picked up a small number of times. This chain joins TRBV28 and TRBJ2-2, with unresolved D. Trimming shortened V by 5 bases and J by 2 bases, and 15 bases separated the two germline ends. Germline CDR1 reads MDHEN; CDR2 reads SYDVKM. The length of the CDR3 is 16 residues. The CDR3 sequence is CASSPSDSGNTGELFF. The CDR3 coding sequence is TGTGCCAGCAGTCCATCCGACTCTGGCAACACCGGGGAGCTGTTTTTT.

The table lists this clonotype with many counts. V is TRBV10-1 and J is TRBJ2-4, with D hard to call. CDR3 length equals 14 residues. V gave up 0 bases and J gave up 7 bases, with 10 bases separating them. Per germline, CDR1 WNHNN and CDR2 SYGVQD (reference sequence). The CDR3 DNA follows: TGCGCCAGCAGTGAGTCGGCAGATCTGAACATTCAGTACTTC. Translating it yields CASSESADLNIQYF.